This T cell receptor (beta chain) was identified during a study of T cells in Graves' hyperthyroidism and ophthalmopathy. Turning to the study itself: Peripheral blood collection took place at initial diagnosis, before any treatment. Study observations and caveats: The model's output predicted ophthalmopathy at a median of roughly seven months prior to onset. A 13 V-J signature model discriminated ophthalmopathy versus stable hyperthyroidism.

This clonotype was observed a handful of times. Its antigen remains unknown. Over 18 months, lack of ophthalmopathy progression marked Graves' hyperthyroidism as stable. The CDR3 has 13 residues. From germline, CDR1 is KGHDR and CDR2 SFDVKD. V was clipped by 3 bases and J by 2 bases, with 3 bases between them. Amplified TCR beta CDR3 regions came from RNA transcripts. Initially, a first-round RT-PCR of the TCR CDR3 employed the HTBI primer set. One entry per CDR3 protein results from TCRdb running MiXCR on the multiplex PCR reads. The repertoire consists of 350,000 to 400,000 distinct CDR3 sequences, with 11% to 15% occurring once and the leading ten covering 9.5% to 12%.

What was sequenced was blood. This TCR was recovered from a woman aged 55-69 years with Graves' hyperthyroidism. The rearrangement joins TRBV24-1 to TRBJ2-2; D gene ambiguous. DNA for the CDR3: TGTGCCACCAGTGATGATAACACCGGGGAGCTGTTTTTT. Protein sequence: CATSDDNTGELFF.